Below, one TCR beta chain is given with its context. Assay used: immunoSEQ multiplex PCR; TCRdb lists only in-frame clones, some missing. The table records just under 350,000 clones, around 83% of them present only once. This specimen comes from a study of blood T cell repertoires in COVID-19. The CDR3 is 14 amino acids. V was trimmed by 1 base and J by 7 bases, leaving 15 bases between them. From germline, CDR1 is SGHNT and CDR2 YYREEE (reference sequence). The receptor was isolated from a man aged 30-40 years with active or convalescent COVID-19. V is TRBV5-4 and J is TRBJ2-7; D is possibly TRBD2 (6 bases). The sequencing input was peripheral blood. This CDR3 reads CASSLSAGFGEQYF. Written as DNA, the CDR3 is TGTGCCAGCAGCTTGTCGGCGGGGTTTGGGGAGCAGTACTTC.